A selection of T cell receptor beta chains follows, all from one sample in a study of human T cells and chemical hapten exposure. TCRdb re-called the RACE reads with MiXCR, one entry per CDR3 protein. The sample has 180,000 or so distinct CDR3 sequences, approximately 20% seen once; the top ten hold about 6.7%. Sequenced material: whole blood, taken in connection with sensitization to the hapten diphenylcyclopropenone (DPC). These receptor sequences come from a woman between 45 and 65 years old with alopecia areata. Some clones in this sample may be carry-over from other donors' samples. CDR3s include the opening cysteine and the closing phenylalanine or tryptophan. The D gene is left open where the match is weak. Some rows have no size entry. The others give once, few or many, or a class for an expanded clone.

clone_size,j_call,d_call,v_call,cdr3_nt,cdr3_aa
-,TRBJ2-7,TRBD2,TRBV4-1,TGCGCCAGCAGCCAAGTCACTAGCGGGAGTATTGGAGAGCAGTACTTC,CASSQVTSGSIGEQYF
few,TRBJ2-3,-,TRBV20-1,TGCAGTGCTAGAGATCCCGGGAAAAGCACAGATACGCAGTATTTT,CSARDPGKSTDTQYF
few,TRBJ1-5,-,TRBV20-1,TGCAGTGCTGGGGGAAAGGGGAATCAGCCCCAGCATTTT,CSAGGKGNQPQHF
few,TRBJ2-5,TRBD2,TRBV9,TGTGCCAGCAGCGTGGGGACTAGCGACCAAGAGACCCAGTACTTC,CASSVGTSDQETQYF
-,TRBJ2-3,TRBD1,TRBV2,TGTGCCAGCAGTGGGGACAGGGAGGTCTCAGATACGCAGTATTTT,CASSGDREVSDTQYF
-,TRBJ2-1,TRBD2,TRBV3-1,TGTGCCAGCAGCCCTGGACTAGCGGAGAGCTCCTACAATGAGCAGTTCTTC,CASSPGLAESSYNEQFF
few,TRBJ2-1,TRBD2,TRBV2,TGTGCCAGCAGTGGACTAGCGGGAGGGCCCGTCAATGAGCAGTTCTTC,CASSGLAGGPVNEQFF
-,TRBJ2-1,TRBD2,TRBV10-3,TGTGCCAGCCTAGCGCGGGAGGAGGGTGAGCAGTTCTTC,CASLAREEGEQFF
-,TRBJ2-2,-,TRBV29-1,TGCAGCGTTGAAAGGGGACTTCCGACCGGGGAGCTGTTTTTT,CSVERGLPTGELFF
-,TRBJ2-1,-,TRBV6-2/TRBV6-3,TGTGCCAGCAGTTACTCGCTGCGGGATAGCTCCTACAATGAGCAGTTCTTC,CASSYSLRDSSYNEQFF
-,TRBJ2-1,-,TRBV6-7,TGTGCCAGCACCCTACAGGGTATGTACGATGAGCAGTTCTTC,CASTLQGMYDEQFF
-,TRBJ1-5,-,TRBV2,TGTGCCAGCAGTGTCATAGCTCTGGATCAGCCCCAGCATTTT,CASSVIALDQPQHF
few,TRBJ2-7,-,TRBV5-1,TGCGCCAGCAGCTTGCTCGACAGTTCCTCCTACGAGCAGTACTTC,CASSLLDSSSYEQYF
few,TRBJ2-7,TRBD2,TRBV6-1,TGTGCCAGCAGTGAATTATTTAGCGGGAGTTTATACGAGCAGTACTTC,CASSELFSGSLYEQYF
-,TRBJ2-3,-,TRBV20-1,TGCAGTGCTAGAGTAGCGAATACGCAGTATTTT,CSARVANTQYF
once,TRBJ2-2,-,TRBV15,TGTGCCACCAGCCGGGGGACCGGGGAGCTGTTTTTT,CATSRGTGELFF
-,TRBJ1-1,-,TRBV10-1,TGCGCCAGCAGCAACAGGGCGAGGAACACTGAAGCTTTCTTT,CASSNRARNTEAFF
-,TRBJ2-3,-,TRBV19,TGTGCCAGCTCCCTGCTTTACAACACAGATACGCAGTATTTT,CASSLLYNTDTQYF
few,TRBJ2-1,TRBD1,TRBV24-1,TGTGCCACCAGTGATCCGGCAGGGGGCTGGGATGAGCAGTTCTTC,CATSDPAGGWDEQFF
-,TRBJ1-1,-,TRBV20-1,TGCAGTGCAGACGAGTTCGCTGAAGCTTTCTTT,CSADEFAEAFF
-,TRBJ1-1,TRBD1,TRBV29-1,TGCAGCGTGACTAGACAGGGTAAAGAAGCTTTCTTT,CSVTRQGKEAFF
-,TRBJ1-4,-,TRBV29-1,TGCAGCGTTGAATACGAGGGGACGCTGTTTTTT,CSVEYEGTLFF
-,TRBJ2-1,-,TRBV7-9,TGTGCCAGCAGCTCCGTGGGGGCGCGTTACAATGAGCAGTTCTTC,CASSSVGARYNEQFF
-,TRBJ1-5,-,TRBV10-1,TGCGCCAGCAGTGATGGTTCAGGGTTTGGGAGGCAGCCCCAGCATTTT,CASSDGSGFGRQPQHF
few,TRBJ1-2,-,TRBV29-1,TGCAGCGTTGAAGCTCTCCATGCCTATGGCTACACCTTC,CSVEALHAYGYTF
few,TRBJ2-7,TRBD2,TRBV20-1,TGCAGTGCAGCGGGGCGGTACGAGCAGTACTTC,CSAAGRYEQYF
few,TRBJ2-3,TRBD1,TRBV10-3,TGTGCCATAAGGACAGGGGAGACAGATACGCAGTATTTT,CAIRTGETDTQYF
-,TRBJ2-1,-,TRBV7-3,TGTGCCAGCAGCCCCCCGGGACCCGCTTACAATGAGCAGTTCTTC,CASSPPGPAYNEQFF
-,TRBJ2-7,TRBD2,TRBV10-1,TGCGCCAGCAGTGCCAACTTAGCGGGAGGGCACGAGCAGTACTTC,CASSANLAGGHEQYF
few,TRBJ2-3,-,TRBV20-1,TGCAGTGCTAGCGTCTTGGATTGGGGTGGGGGCACAGATACGCAGTATTTT,CSASVLDWGGGTDTQYF
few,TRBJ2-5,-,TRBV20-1,TGCAGTGCAGCGATCCAAGAGACCCAGTACTTC,CSAAIQETQYF
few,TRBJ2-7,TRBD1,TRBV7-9,TGTGCCAGCAGCCCCTTTTCCCGACAGGGGGCCGGCGTCTACGAGCAGTACTTC,CASSPFSRQGAGVYEQYF
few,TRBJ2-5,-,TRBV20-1,TGCAGTGCCACCGGAGCTATGAACCAAGAGACCCAGTACTTC,CSATGAMNQETQYF
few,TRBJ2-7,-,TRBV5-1,TGCGCCAGCAGCTTGCGGCATGGAGACTACGAGCAGTACTTC,CASSLRHGDYEQYF
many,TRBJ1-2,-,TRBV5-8,TGTGCCAGCAGTAGTTCCTATGGCTACACCTTC,CASSSSYGYTF
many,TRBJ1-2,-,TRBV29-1,TGCAGCGTTGGACAGGACGCGTATGGCTACACCTTC,CSVGQDAYGYTF
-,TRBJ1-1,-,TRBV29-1,TGCAGCGGGGACCCAAGGACGAACGCTGAAGCTTTCTTT,CSGDPRTNAEAFF
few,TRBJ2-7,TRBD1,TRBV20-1,TGCAGTGCTAGAGAATCCGGGACAGGGAACTACGAGCAGTACTTC,CSARESGTGNYEQYF
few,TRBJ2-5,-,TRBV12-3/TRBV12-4,TGTGCCAGCAGTTTAAGGGGAGAGACCCAGTACTTC,CASSLRGETQYF
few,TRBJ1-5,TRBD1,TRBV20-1,TGCAGTGCCAGTCAGGGGGCGCTTAAGCCCCAGCATTTT,CSASQGALKPQHF
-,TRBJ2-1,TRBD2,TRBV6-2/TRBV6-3,TGTGCCAGCCGACTAGCGGGAGGGGGTGAGCAGTTCTTC,CASRLAGGGEQFF
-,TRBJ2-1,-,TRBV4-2,TGTGCCAGCAGCCAAGTGAGGGCAGCCTCCTACAATGAGCAGTTCTTC,CASSQVRAASYNEQFF
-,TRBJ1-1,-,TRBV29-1,TGCAGCGTTGAGAACCAGAGATACACTGAAGCTTTCTTT,CSVENQRYTEAFF
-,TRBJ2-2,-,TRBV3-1,TGTGCCAGCAGCCAAGTCCGACCCGGGGAGCTGTTTTTT,CASSQVRPGELFF
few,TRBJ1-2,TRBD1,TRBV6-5,TGTGCCATCCGTCCGGGACAGGGGACGGATGGCTACACCTTC,CAIRPGQGTDGYTF